A single sample gave rise to the 4 T cell receptor beta chains below, sequenced in a study of beta chain features in type 1 diabetes (dated by TCRdb to between 2017 and 2018). Library preparation was by the immunoSEQ multiplex PCR assay. The entire amount of isolated RNA was reverse transcribed using the High Capacity cDNA Reverse Transcription Kit, so the sequenced TCRB transcripts were expressed ones. TCRdb mirrors the immuneACCESS table, restricted to in-frame sequences. Some clones are absent from its copies; in checked studies, under half trace to an unresolved V gene, and the reason for the others is unknown. The sample data list 350,000 to 450,000 clones, and approximately 13% of these were observed just once. The ten largest clones add up to approximately 0.038% of the sample. Sequencing was done on a sample of naive CD4+ T cells from blood. Interpreted using the paper, the cell subset or site label stands for: true naive CD4+ T cells. The origin of the receptors is a man younger than 40 in good health.

V usage is TRBV11-2 and J usage is TRBJ1-1; 7 bases agree with TRBD1. J gave up 8 bases and V 0 bases, and 6 bases lay outside the gene matches. This CDR3 spans 14 amino acids. CDR1 SGHAT and CDR2 FQNNGV come from the germline V gene. The CDR3 sequence: CASSLDQPGGEAFF. The DNA of the CDR3 is TGTGCCAGCAGCTTAGATCAGCCAGGGGGAGAAGCTTTCTTT.

This chain uses TRBV7-2 with TRBJ2-5; D is possibly TRBD2 (6 bases). The CDR3 is 13 residues long. The V end was cut by 6 bases, the J end by 2 bases, with 10 bases between. From germline, CDR1 is SGHTA and CDR2 FQGNSA. Here the CDR3 DNA reads TGTGCCAGCAGTCGACTAGGGCAAGAGACCCAGTACTTC. It encodes CASSRLGQETQYF.

The chain carries TRBV18 and TRBJ2-2; D call uncertain. CDR1 KGHSH and CDR2 LQKENI come from the germline V gene. Trimming shortened V by 2 bases and J by 5 bases, and 9 bases separated the two germline ends. The CDR3 spans 14 residues. CDR3 residues: CASSPVGLTGELFF. The CDR3 nucleotides are TGTGCCAGCTCACCAGTAGGTCTTACCGGGGAGCTGTTTTTT. Filled out from reference TRBV18 and TRBJ2-2, the complete variable domain reads NAGVMQNPRHLVRRRGQEARLRCSPMKGHSHVYWYRQLPEEGLKFMVYLQKENIIDESGMPKERFSAEFPKEGPSILRIQQVVRGDSAAYFCASSPVGLTGELFFGEGSRLTVL.

The sample holds a few counts of this clone. This chain links TRBV9 with TRBJ2-1; D might be TRBD1 or TRBD2, each matching 6 bases. This CDR3 has 16 amino acids. The V gene lost 2 bases and the J gene lost 5 bases, with 17 bases spanning the gap. Germline assignment: CDR1 SGDLS and CDR2 YYNGEE. DNA of the CDR3: TGTGCCAGCAGCGTCGGGGCGGCCCGGGGGCACAATGAGCAGTTCTTC. It codes for CASSVGAARGHNEQFF.